This T cell receptor (beta chain) stems from a study of naive CD8 T cells in extremely preterm neonates. Assay: immunoSEQ multiplex PCR; the TCRdb copy retains only in-frame clones and omits some. Of approximately 7,000 clones listed, 98% are singletons. Live Annexin V-negative naive CD3+CD8+CD45RA+CCR7+ T cells were sorted. This CDR3 is built from 15 residues. J gave up 1 base and V 5 bases, and 5 bases lay outside the gene matches. Germline CDR1 and CDR2: PRHDT and FYEKMQ (reference sequence). This clone was detected once. This sequence joins TRBV13 and TRBJ2-3; 8 bases are a match to TRBD2. Sequenced: naive CD8+ T cells from blood. The source of this sequence is a human donor in good health. The CDR3 DNA sequence: TGTGCCAGCAGCCCCCGGGGGGGAGGCACAGATACGCAGTATTTT. This sequence encodes CASSPRGGGTDTQYF.